Below are 2 T cell receptor beta chains sequenced from a single sample in a study of control samples from healthy donors and cancer patients. This table comes from immunoSEQ multiplex PCR, and its TCRdb copy is limited to in-frame clones, with some not included. The table has 25,000 to 35,000 clones, about 80% seen once. The sequenced material came from PBMCs. Receptors were obtained from a man in his sixties with head and neck cancer.

The genes are TRBV5-6 and TRBJ1-2; D is possibly TRBD1 (6 bases). CDR1 is SGHDT, CDR2 YYEEEE, per germline. CDR3 length: 15 amino acids. Trimming stripped 4 bases from V and 5 bases from J, with 18 bases between. In DNA form, the CDR3 reads TGTGCCAGCAGCCCCTACCTCACAGGGACGTATGGCTACACCTTC. It yields the protein CASSPYLTGTYGYTF.

The rearrangement uses TRBV9 and TRBJ1-2; the D gene is possibly TRBD1 (6 bases). Germline CDR1 SGDLS, CDR2 YYNGEE. The V gene lost 7 bases and the J gene lost 1 base, with 17 bases spanning the gap. The CDR3 loop spans 15 amino acids. CDR3 nucleotides: TGTGCCAGCGCTGGAGGACAGTCTATTAACTATGGCTACACCTTC. It codes for CASAGGQSINYGYTF.